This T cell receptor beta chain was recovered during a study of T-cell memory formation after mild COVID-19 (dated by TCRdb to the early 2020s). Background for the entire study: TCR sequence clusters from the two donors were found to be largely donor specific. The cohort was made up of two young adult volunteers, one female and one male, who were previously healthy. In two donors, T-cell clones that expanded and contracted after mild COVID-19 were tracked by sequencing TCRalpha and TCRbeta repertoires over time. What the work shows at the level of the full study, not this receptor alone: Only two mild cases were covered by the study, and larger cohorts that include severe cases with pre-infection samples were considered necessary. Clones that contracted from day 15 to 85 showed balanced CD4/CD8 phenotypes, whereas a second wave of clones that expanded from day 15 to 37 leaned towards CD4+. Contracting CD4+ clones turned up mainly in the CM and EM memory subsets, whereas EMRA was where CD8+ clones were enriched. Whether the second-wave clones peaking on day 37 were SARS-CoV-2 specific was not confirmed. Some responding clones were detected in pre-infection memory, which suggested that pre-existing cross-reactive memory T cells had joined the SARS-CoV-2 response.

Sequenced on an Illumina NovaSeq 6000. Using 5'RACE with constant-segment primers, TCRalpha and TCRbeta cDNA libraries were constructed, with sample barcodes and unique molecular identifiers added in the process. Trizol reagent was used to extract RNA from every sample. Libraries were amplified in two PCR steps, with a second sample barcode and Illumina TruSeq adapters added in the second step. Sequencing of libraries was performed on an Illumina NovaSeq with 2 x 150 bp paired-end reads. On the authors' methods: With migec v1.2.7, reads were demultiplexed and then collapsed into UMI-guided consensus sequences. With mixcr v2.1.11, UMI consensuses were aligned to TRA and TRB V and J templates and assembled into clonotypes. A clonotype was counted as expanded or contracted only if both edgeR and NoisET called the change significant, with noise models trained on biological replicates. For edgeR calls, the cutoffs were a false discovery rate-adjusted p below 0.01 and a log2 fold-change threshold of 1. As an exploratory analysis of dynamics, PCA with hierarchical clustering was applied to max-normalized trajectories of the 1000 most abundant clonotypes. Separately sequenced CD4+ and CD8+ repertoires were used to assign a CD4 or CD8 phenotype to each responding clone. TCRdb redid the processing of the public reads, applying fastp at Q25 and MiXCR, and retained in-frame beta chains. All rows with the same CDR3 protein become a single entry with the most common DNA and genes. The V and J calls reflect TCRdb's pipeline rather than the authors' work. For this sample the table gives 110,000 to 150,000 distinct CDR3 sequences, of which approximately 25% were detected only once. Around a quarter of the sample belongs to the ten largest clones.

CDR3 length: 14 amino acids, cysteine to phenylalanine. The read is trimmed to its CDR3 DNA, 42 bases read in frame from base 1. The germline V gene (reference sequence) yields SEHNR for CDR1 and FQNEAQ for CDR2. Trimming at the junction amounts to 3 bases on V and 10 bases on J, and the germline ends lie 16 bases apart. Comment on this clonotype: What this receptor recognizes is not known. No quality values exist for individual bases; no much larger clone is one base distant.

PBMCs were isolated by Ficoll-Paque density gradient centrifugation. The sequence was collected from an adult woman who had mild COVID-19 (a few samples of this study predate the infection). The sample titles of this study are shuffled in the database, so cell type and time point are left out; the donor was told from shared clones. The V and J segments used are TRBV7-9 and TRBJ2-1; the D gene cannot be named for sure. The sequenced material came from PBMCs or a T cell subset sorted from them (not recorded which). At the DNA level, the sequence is TGTGCCAGCAGCTTTGCCCCGGTCGACGGGGAGCAGTTCTTC. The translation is CASSFAPVDGEQFF.